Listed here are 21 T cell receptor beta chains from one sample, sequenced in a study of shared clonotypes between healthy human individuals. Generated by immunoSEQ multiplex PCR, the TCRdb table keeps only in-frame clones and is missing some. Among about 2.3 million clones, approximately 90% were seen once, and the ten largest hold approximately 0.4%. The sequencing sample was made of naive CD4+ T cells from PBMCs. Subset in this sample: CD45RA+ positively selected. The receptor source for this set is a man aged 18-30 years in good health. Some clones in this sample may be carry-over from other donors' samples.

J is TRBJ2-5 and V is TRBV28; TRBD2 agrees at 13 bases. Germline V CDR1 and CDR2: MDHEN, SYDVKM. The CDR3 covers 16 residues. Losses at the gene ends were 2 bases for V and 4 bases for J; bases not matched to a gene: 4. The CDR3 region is CASSLLRLAGGETQYF. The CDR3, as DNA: TGTGCCAGCAGTTTACTCCGACTAGCGGGAGGAGAGACCCAGTACTTC.

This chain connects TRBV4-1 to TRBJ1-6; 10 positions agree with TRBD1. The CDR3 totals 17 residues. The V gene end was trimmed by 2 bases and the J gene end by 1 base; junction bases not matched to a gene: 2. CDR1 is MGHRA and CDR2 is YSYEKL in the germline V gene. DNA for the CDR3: TGCGCCAGCAGCCAACGGACAGGGGGTTCCTATAATTCACCCCTCCACTTT. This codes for CASSQRTGGSYNSPLHF.

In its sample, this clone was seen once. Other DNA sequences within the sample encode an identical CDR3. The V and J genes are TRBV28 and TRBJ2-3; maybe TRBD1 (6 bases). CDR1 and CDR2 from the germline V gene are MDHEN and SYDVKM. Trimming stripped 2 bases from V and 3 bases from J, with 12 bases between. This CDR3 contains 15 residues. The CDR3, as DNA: TGTGCCAGCAGTTTAGCAGGGGCGAGGACAGATACGCAGTATTTT. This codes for CASSLAGARTDTQYF.

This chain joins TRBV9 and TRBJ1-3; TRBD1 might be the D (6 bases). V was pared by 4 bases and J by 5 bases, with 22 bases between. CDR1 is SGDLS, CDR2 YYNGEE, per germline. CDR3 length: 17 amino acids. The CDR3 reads CASSPVAQGVFRNTIYF. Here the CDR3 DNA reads TGTGCCAGCAGCCCCGTGGCACAGGGCGTTTTCAGAAACACCATATATTTT.

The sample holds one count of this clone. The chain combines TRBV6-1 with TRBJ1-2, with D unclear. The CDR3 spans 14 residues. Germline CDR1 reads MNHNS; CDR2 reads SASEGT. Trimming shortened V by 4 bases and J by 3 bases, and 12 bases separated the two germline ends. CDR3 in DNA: TGTGCCAGCAGTGGGGGTATCTTCCACTATGGCTACACCTTC. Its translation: CASSGGIFHYGYTF.

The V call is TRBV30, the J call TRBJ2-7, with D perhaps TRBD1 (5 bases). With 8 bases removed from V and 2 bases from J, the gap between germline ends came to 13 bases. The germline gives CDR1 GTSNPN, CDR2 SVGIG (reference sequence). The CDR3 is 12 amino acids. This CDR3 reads CARGRGAYEQYF. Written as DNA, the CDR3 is TGTGCCCGAGGAAGGGGTGCCTACGAGCAGTACTTC.

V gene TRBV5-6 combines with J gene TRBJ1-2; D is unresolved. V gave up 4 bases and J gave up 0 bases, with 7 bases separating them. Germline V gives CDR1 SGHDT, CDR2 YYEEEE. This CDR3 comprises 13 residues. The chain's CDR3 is CASSITPNYGYTF. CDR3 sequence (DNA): TGTGCCAGCAGCATCACCCCTAACTATGGCTACACCTTC.

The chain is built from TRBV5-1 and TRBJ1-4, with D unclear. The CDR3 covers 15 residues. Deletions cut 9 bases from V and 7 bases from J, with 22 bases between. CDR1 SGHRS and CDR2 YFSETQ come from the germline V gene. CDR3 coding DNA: TGCGCCACCGCTAGGGCTGGCGGGAACTTTGAAAAACTGTTTTTT. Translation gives CATARAGGNFEKLFF.

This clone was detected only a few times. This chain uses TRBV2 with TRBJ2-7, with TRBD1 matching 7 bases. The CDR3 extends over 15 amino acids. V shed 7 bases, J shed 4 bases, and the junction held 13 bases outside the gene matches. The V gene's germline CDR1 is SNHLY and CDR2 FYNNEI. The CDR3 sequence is CASTRQGAWAYEQYF. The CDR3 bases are TGTGCCAGCACCAGACAGGGTGCATGGGCGTACGAGCAGTACTTC.

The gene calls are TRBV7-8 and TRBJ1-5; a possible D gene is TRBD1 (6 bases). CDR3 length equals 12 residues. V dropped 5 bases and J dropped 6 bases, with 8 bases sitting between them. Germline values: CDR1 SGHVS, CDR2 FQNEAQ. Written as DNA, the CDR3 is TGTGCCAGCAGCGAGGGGGGTCAGCCCCAGCATTTT. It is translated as CASSEGGQPQHF. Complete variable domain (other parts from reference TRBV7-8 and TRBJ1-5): GAGVSQSPRYKVAKRGQDVALRCDPISGHVSLFWYQQALGQGPEFLTYFQNEAQLDKSGLPSDRFFAERPEGSVSTLKIQRTQQEDSAVYLCASSEGGQPQHFGDGTRLSIL.

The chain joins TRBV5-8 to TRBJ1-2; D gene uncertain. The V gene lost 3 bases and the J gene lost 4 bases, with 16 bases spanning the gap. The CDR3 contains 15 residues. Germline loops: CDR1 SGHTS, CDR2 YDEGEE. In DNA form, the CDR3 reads TGTGCCAGCAGCTATCGGGCAGTAGGGAGCTATGGCTACACCTTC. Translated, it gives CASSYRAVGSYGYTF.

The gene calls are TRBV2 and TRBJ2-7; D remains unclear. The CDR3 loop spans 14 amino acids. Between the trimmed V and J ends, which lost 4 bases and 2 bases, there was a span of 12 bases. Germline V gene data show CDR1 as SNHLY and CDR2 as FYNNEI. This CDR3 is CASSGGEYTYEQYF. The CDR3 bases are TGTGCCAGCAGTGGAGGAGAATATACCTACGAGCAGTACTTC.

Here the CDR3 DNA reads TGTGCCAGCAGCTTCCACAGGGGTCAGACCCAGTACTTC. Translating it yields CASSFHRGQTQYF. The V call is TRBV7-2, the J call TRBJ2-5, with TRBD1 matching 7 bases. J was trimmed by 6 bases and V by 3 bases; bases with no gene match: 4. This CDR3 region has 13 residues. From germline, CDR1 is SGHTA and CDR2 FQGNSA.

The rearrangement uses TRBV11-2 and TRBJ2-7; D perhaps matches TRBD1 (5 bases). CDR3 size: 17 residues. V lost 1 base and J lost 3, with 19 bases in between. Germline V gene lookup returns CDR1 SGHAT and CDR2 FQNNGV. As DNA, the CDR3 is TGTGCCAGCAGCTTAGGCCCCGCCCCAGGGATAGGCTACGAGCAGTACTTC. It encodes CASSLGPAPGIGYEQYF.

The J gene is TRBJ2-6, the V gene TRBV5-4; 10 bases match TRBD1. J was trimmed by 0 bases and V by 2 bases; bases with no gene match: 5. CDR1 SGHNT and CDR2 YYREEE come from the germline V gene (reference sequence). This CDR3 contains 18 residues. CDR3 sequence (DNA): TGTGCCAGCAGCTTCCCGGGACAGGGGAGCTCTGGGGCCAACGTCCTGACTTTC. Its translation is CASSFPGQGSSGANVLTF. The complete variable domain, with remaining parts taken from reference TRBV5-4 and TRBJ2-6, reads ETGVTQSPTHLIKTRGQQVTLRCSSQSGHNTVSWYQQALGQGPQFIFQYYREEENGRGNFPPRFSGLQFPNYSSELNVNALELDDSALYLCASSFPGQGSSGANVLTFGAGSRLTVL.

The CDR3 DNA follows: TGTGCCTGGAGGAGTAATGGGGCCAACGTCCTGACTTTC. Protein product: CAWRSNGANVLTF. The chain couples TRBV30 to TRBJ2-6, with D uncertain. The germline gives CDR1 GTSNPN, CDR2 SVGIG (reference sequence). This CDR3 is 13 amino acids long. Trimming cost V 3 bases and J 3 bases, with 6 bases left between them.

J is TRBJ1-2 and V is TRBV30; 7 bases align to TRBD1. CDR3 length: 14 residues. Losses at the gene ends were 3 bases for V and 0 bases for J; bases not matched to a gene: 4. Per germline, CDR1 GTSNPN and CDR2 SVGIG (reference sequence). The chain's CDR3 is CAWRGQIANYGYTF. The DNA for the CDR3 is TGTGCCTGGAGGGGACAGATAGCTAACTATGGCTACACCTTC.

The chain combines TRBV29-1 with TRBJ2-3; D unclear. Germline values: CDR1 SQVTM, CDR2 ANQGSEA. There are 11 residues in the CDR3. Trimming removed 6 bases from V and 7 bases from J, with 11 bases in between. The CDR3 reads CSVSSGNTQYF. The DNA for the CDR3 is TGCAGCGTAAGTTCTGGGAATACGCAGTATTTT.

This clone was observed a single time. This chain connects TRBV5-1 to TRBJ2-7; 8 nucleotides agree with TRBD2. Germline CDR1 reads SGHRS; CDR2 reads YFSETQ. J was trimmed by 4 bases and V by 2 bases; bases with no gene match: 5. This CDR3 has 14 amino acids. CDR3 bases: TGCGCCAGCAGCTTTGTCAGCGGGAGATACGAGCAGTACTTC. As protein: CASSFVSGRYEQYF.

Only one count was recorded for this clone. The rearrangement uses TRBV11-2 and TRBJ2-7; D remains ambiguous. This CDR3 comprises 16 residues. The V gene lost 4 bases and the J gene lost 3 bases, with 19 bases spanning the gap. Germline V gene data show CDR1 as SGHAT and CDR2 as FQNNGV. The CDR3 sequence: CASSSPAGGANYEQYF. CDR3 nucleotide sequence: TGTGCCAGCAGCTCGCCCGCCGGCGGAGCTAACTACGAGCAGTACTTC.

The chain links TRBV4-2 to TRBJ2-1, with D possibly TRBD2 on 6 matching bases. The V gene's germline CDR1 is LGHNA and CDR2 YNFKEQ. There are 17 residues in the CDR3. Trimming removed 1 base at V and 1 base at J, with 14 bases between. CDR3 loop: CASSQGLGGVSYNEQFF. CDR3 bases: TGTGCCAGCAGCCAAGGCCTTGGCGGGGTATCCTACAATGAGCAGTTCTTC.